Listed below are T cell receptor beta chains from one sample, sequenced in a study of shared clonotypes between healthy human individuals. Sequencing used immunoSEQ multiplex PCR; TCRdb keeps in-frame clones, though not all of them. The repertoire holds more than 900,000 clones, 70% to 80% seen once, with under 0.8% in the top ten. Material: memory CD4+ T cells from PBMCs. Receptors originate from a man younger than 35 in good health. Some clones in this sample may be carry-over from other donors' samples. CDR3s include the opening cysteine and the closing phenylalanine or tryptophan. Each record gives: clone size, V gene, J gene, D gene, CDR3 protein, CDR3 DNA. A D gene is named only where the DNA matches it firmly. Only some rows state a clone size, as once, few, many or a class for expanded clones.

NA,TRBV7-2,TRBJ2-7,NA,CASSLDRGPYEQYF,TGTGCCAGCAGCTTAGACCGGGGGCCCTACGAGCAGTACTTC
NA,TRBV4-2,TRBJ1-4,TRBD1,CASSQDRTGYEKLFF,TGTGCCAGCAGCCAAGATAGGACAGGGTATGAAAAACTGTTTTTT
NA,TRBV6-1,TRBJ2-5,NA,CASSRRVSQETQYF,TGTGCCAGCAGTAGACGCGTCTCCCAAGAGACCCAGTACTTC
NA,TRBV4-1,TRBJ2-1,NA,CASSQDLVTRSSYNEQFF,TGCGCCAGCAGCCAAGATCTCGTCACTCGAAGCTCCTACAATGAGCAGTTCTTC
NA,TRBV27,TRBJ2-1,TRBD2,CASASGRVLYNEQFF,TGTGCCAGCGCCAGCGGGAGGGTACTTTACAATGAGCAGTTCTTC
NA,TRBV7-3,TRBJ2-3,NA,CASSLGPSTDTQYF,TGTGCCAGCAGCTTAGGGCCCTCCACAGATACGCAGTATTTT
NA,TRBV6-1,TRBJ2-1,NA,CASLRSGEQFF,TGTGCCAGCCTGAGATCAGGGGAGCAGTTCTTC
NA,TRBV4-2,TRBJ2-1,TRBD2,CASKASGLNNEQFF,TGTGCCAGCAAGGCTAGCGGGCTCAACAATGAGCAGTTCTTC
once,TRBV2,TRBJ2-5,TRBD2,CASSVESSGRGETQYF,TGTGCCAGCAGTGTAGAATCTAGCGGGAGAGGGGAGACCCAGTACTTC
NA,TRBV18,TRBJ1-2,NA,CASSPSLVGLRYGYTF,TGTGCCAGCTCACCCTCTCTGGTAGGATTGCGCTATGGCTACACCTTC
NA,TRBV7-4,TRBJ1-2,NA,CASSFYRSRRNYGYTF,TGTGCCAGCAGCTTCTACCGGTCGCGTAGGAACTATGGCTACACCTTC
NA,TRBV29-1,TRBJ2-1,NA,CSVVRGISYNEQFF,TGCAGCGTTGTGAGGGGGATTTCCTACAATGAGCAGTTCTTC
NA,TRBV19,TRBJ1-1,NA,CASSGTGTQAFF,TGTGCCAGTAGTGGAACAGGAACCCAAGCTTTCTTT
many,TRBV30,TRBJ1-4,NA,CAWSERGGIEKLFF,TGTGCCTGGAGTGAGCGGGGGGGGATTGAAAAACTGTTTTTT
NA,TRBV16,TRBJ1-2,NA,CASSQWQGSGGYTF,TGTGCCAGCAGCCAATGGCAGGGAAGCGGTGGCTACACCTTC
NA,TRBV10-3,TRBJ1-3,NA,CAISVGWGTGNTIYF,TGTGCCATCAGTGTTGGGTGGGGAACTGGAAACACCATATATTTT
NA,TRBV5-1,TRBJ2-3,NA,CASSPSAGSSTDTQYF,TGCGCCAGCAGCCCCTCTGCGGGTTCTAGCACAGATACGCAGTATTTT
NA,TRBV29-1,TRBJ2-7,NA,CSVRTEDEQYF,TGCAGCGTTCGGACAGAGGACGAGCAGTACTTC
NA,TRBV5-8,TRBJ1-2,NA,CASSLVGNNYGYTF,TGTGCCAGCAGCTTGGTCGGGAATAACTATGGCTACACCTTC
NA,TRBV7-3,TRBJ2-6,NA,CASSLGLGANVLTF,TGTGCCAGCAGCTTAGGGTTGGGGGCCAACGTCCTGACTTTC
NA,TRBV5-1,TRBJ2-3,NA,CASSRGTAGTDTQYF,TGCGCCAGCAGCCGTGGGACCGCGGGGACAGATACGCAGTATTTT
NA,TRBV7-9,TRBJ1-4,NA,CASSPGGGDEKLFF,TGTGCCAGCAGCCCGGGGGGCGGGGATGAAAAACTGTTTTTT
NA,TRBV6-1,TRBJ2-7,TRBD1,CASSEGRDSTYEQYF,TGTGCCAGCAGTGAGGGTAGGGACAGCACCTACGAGCAGTACTTC
few,TRBV6-6,TRBJ2-2,NA,CASSVQGGTGELFF,TGTGCCAGCAGTGTCCAAGGTGGTACCGGGGAGCTGTTTTTT
once,TRBV7-8,TRBJ1-1,NA,CASSTGPNTEAFF,TGTGCCAGCAGCACAGGTCCGAACACTGAAGCTTTCTTT
NA,TRBV4-2,TRBJ2-1,TRBD2,CASSQDLRAGGGNEQFF,TGTGCCAGCAGCCAAGATCTCAGGGCGGGAGGGGGGAATGAGCAGTTCTTC
once,TRBV4-2,TRBJ2-7,TRBD2,CASSQESGIPTYEQYF,TGTGCCAGCAGCCAGGAGAGCGGGATCCCAACCTACGAGCAGTACTTC
NA,TRBV5-1,TRBJ1-2,NA,CASSLEVSASGYTF,TGCGCCAGCAGCTTGGAGGTCAGCGCATCTGGCTACACCTTC
NA,TRBV19,TRBJ2-6,NA,CASSIMGFLSLSGANVLTF,TGTGCCAGTAGTATAATGGGATTTCTCAGCCTCTCTGGGGCCAACGTCCTGACTTTC
NA,TRBV7-3,TRBJ2-1,TRBD2,CASSPTSGRAHEQFF,TGTGCCAGCAGCCCGACTAGCGGGAGGGCCCATGAGCAGTTCTTC
NA,TRBV18,TRBJ2-3,NA,CASSLISADTQYF,TGTGCCAGCTCGCTAATTTCCGCAGATACGCAGTATTTT
NA,TRBV20-1,TRBJ2-7,NA,CSAGDIYEQYF,TGCAGTGCTGGGGATATCTACGAGCAGTACTTC
NA,TRBV5-4,TRBJ2-1,TRBD2,CASSLGLAGLNEQFF,TGTGCCAGCAGCTTGGGACTAGCGGGACTCAATGAGCAGTTCTTC
NA,TRBV7-6,TRBJ2-5,TRBD2,CASSLGIIAGAQETQYF,TGTGCCAGCAGCTTAGGGATCATAGCGGGAGCACAAGAGACCCAGTACTTC
once,TRBV7-9,TRBJ2-2,TRBD1,CASKSGTDNTGELFF,TGTGCCAGCAAGTCCGGGACAGACAACACCGGGGAGCTGTTTTTT
NA,TRBV28,TRBJ2-1,NA,CASSLPFVVTYNEQFF,TGTGCCAGCAGTTTACCTTTCGTGGTAACTTACAATGAGCAGTTCTTC
NA,TRBV5-1,TRBJ2-7,TRBD2,CASSLAGTSGSRQYF,TGCGCCAGCAGCTTGGCCGGGACTAGCGGGAGTAGACAGTACTTC
once,TRBV18,TRBJ1-3,TRBD1,CASSLTGQGVGNTIYF,TGTGCCAGCTCACTAACGGGACAGGGCGTTGGAAACACCATATATTTT
NA,TRBV6-1,TRBJ1-2,TRBD1,CASTQMRGGDYGYTF,TGTGCCAGCACCCAGATGAGAGGGGGCGACTATGGCTACACCTTC
NA,TRBV14,TRBJ2-7,NA,CASSSNQVGERYF,TGTGCCAGCAGCTCGAATCAGGTGGGCGAGCGGTACTTC
NA,TRBV28,TRBJ1-2,NA,CASSLSGYGYTF,TGTGCCAGCAGTTTATCGGGCTATGGCTACACCTTC
once,TRBV2,TRBJ2-1,TRBD2,CASSVTSGRYNEQFF,TGTGCCAGCAGTGTTACTAGCGGGCGTTACAATGAGCAGTTCTTC
NA,TRBV9,TRBJ2-7,TRBD2,CASSVGGLAGVDEQYF,TGTGCCAGCAGCGTGGGAGGACTAGCGGGAGTTGACGAGCAGTACTTC
NA,TRBV4-3,TRBJ2-1,TRBD2,CASSQRLAGGNEQFF,TGCGCCAGCAGCCAAAGACTAGCGGGAGGGAATGAGCAGTTCTTC
few,TRBV29-1,TRBJ2-7,NA,CSVPGDAGTPPYEQYF,TGCAGCGTTCCTGGGGATGCCGGGACACCTCCCTACGAGCAGTACTTC
NA,TRBV28,TRBJ1-2,NA,CASSFSPFGYTF,TGTGCCAGCAGTTTCTCCCCATTTGGCTACACCTTC
once,TRBV5-1,TRBJ2-3,TRBD1,CASSSWTGDTDTQYF,TGCGCCAGCAGCTCGTGGACAGGGGACACAGATACGCAGTATTTT
few,TRBV28,TRBJ2-7,NA,CASSPRDFRSSYEQYF,TGTGCCAGCAGCCCCCGGGACTTCCGAAGCTCCTACGAGCAGTACTTC
NA,TRBV19,TRBJ1-2,TRBD1,CASTRDRSYGYTF,TGTGCCAGCACCCGGGACAGAAGCTATGGCTACACCTTC
once,TRBV6-5,TRBJ1-3,NA,CASSYSGQSSGNTIYF,TGTGCCAGCAGTTACTCAGGGCAGAGCTCTGGAAACACCATATATTTT
NA,TRBV2,TRBJ1-5,NA,CASREGGPQHF,TGTGCCAGCAGGGAGGGCGGGCCCCAGCATTTT
NA,TRBV30,TRBJ2-2,NA,CAWSVVLNTGELFF,TGTGCCTGGAGTGTAGTGCTGAACACCGGGGAGCTGTTTTTT
NA,TRBV5-1,TRBJ1-4,TRBD1,CASSLGYRDRGGLFF,TGCGCCAGCAGCTTGGGCTATCGGGACAGGGGAGGACTGTTTTTT
NA,TRBV6-5,TRBJ1-2,NA,CASSYSAAFYGYTF,TGTGCCAGCAGTTACTCCGCAGCCTTCTATGGCTACACCTTC
NA,TRBV30,TRBJ2-7,NA,CAWSPYGGSCYF,TGTGCCTGGAGCCCGTATGGAGGGAGCTGTTACTTC